This T cell receptor beta chain was recorded in a study of CD8 T cells in Susac syndrome. As for the study in general: Patients with Susac syndrome who were sequenced included over five with active disease and 8 or 9 in remission. At the time their blood was drawn, patients with Susac syndrome were either therapy-naive, on corticosteroids (with some of them also receiving intravenous immunoglobulin), or on intravenous immunoglobulin alone.

The RNA, roughly 0.45 to 1 ug, was put through reverse transcription using random hexamers. By means of immunoSEQ multiplex PCR, TCR beta CDR3 spanning 54 Vbeta and 13 Jbeta underwent amplification. One entry per CDR3 protein results from TCRdb running MiXCR on the immunoSEQ multiplex PCR reads. This sample carries some 150,000 distinct CDR3 sequences, around 95% of them seen once, and the ten largest clones take 0.075% to 0.09%. Germline V gene data show CDR1 as SQVTM and CDR2 as ANQGSEA. The CDR3 has 14 amino acids. Trimming took 1 base from V and 4 from J, leaving 12 bases between them. FACS enriched CD8+ TEMRA cells, while bulk CD8+ and CD4+ were negatively isolated.

The TCR originated in a human donor with Susac syndrome. The rearrangement uses TRBV29-1 and TRBJ2-3; no reliable D call. The sequenced material came from CD4+ T cells from PBMCs. The CDR3 spells CSVEVGAVPDTQYF. The CDR3 nucleotides are TGCAGCGTTGAAGTTGGCGCAGTCCCAGATACGCAGTATTTT.